Below, one TCR beta chain is given with its context. Its antigen is not identified. There were healthy Caucasian individuals from Russia, aged roughly 6 to 95, serving as donors. The data belong to a study of blood T cells in healthy people across ages. With a J-beta primer mix and a sample-barcoded 5' primer, a second PCR ran about 7 to 12 cycles. Each CDR3 protein is one row after TCRdb ran MiXCR on the 5' RACE reads. The data hold roughly 1,800,000 distinct CDR3 sequences, with roughly 49% observed a single time. Trimming left V 1 base short and J 5 bases short, with 18 bases between. Germline assignment: CDR1 LGHNT and CDR2 FRNRAP. The length of the CDR3 is 17 residues. Whole-study results and caveats: When one million T cells were used, diversity estimates were thought to be underestimates. The lack of PBMC sorting stopped any conclusive naive versus antigen-experienced comparison. Long-lived donors had more naive CD4+ cells and higher diversity than aged donors.

The material sequenced was blood. The sequence derives from a woman between 40 and 50 years old in good health. V is TRBV12-5 and J is TRBJ2-1, with D perhaps being TRBD1 or TRBD2 (5 bases each). Here the CDR3 reads CASGLDLLRDGDNEQFF. The DNA for the CDR3 is TGTGCTAGTGGTTTGGATTTACTCCGGGACGGAGACAATGAGCAGTTCTTC.